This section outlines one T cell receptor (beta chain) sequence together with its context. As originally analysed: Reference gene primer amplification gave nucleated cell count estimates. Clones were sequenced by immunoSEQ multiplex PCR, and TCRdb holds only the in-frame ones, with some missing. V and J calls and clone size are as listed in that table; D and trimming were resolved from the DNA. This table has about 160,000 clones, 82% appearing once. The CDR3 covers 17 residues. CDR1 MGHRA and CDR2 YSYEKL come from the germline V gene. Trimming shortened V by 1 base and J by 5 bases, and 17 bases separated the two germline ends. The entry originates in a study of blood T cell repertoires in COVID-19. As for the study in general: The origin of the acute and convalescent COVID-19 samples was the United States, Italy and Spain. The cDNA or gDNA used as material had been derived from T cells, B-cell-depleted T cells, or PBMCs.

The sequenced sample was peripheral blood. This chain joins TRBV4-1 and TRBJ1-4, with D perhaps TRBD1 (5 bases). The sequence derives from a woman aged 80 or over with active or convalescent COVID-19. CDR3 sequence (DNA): TGCGCCAGCAGCCAAGCCTCTACCGGGGGACTCAATGAAAAACTGTTTTTT. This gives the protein CASSQASTGGLNEKLFF.